Presented here are 32 T cell receptor beta chains from one specimen sequenced in a study of T cell responses to AZD1222 COVID-19 vaccine. Clones were read by immunoSEQ multiplex PCR, and TCRdb kept only the in-frame ones, dropping some. The table records some 120,000 clones, about nine tenths of them present only once. The material sequenced was peripheral blood, taken on day 0 of AZD1222 vaccination. These receptors were taken from an adult in good health.

The V and J genes are TRBV3-1 (or the pseudogene TRBV3-2) and TRBJ2-3, with a possible D match to TRBD1 (5 bases). CDR3 size: 15 residues. The ends were cut back, 1 base at V and 0 bases at J, with 8 bases in the middle. CDR1 and CDR2 from the germline V gene are LGHDT and YNNKEL (reference sequence). The CDR3 bases are TGTGCCAGCAGCCAAGGGGGCCTTAGCACAGATACGCAGTATTTT. Protein sequence: CASSQGGLSTDTQYF.

The rearrangement uses TRBV5-1 and TRBJ2-7, with 10 bases aligning to TRBD2. The CDR3 covers 16 residues. CDR1 SGHRS and CDR2 YFSETQ come from the germline V gene. Trimming cost V 1 base and J 7 bases; bases outside gene matches: 11. As DNA, the CDR3 is TGCGCCAGCAGCTTGCTAAGGACTAGCGGCCTTTATGAGCAGTACTTC. The encoded protein is CASSLLRTSGLYEQYF.

This clone was recorded a few times. The chain has TRBV18 and TRBJ2-1; TRBD2 matches 10 bases. Germline assignment: CDR1 KGHSH and CDR2 LQKENI. Trimming cost V 5 bases and J 6 bases; bases outside gene matches: 7. CDR3 length equals 15 residues. For the CDR3, the DNA is TGTGCCAGCTCATCCAGCGGGAGGGCCGGCAATGAGCAGTTCTTC. This gives the protein CASSSSGRAGNEQFF.

V is TRBV9 and J is TRBJ2-7; TRBD2 agrees at 10 bases. This CDR3 has 15 amino acids. Germline CDR1 and CDR2: SGDLS and YYNGEE. The junction had 6 bases not matched to a gene; V was cut back by 4 bases and J by 2 bases. The CDR3 spells CASSSRAGGPYEQYF. The CDR3 bases are TGTGCCAGCAGCTCCCGAGCGGGAGGGCCCTACGAGCAGTACTTC.

This chain joins TRBV6-5 and TRBJ1-1; no firm D call. Per germline, CDR1 MNHEY and CDR2 SVGAGI. This CDR3 comprises 13 residues. V dropped 0 bases and J dropped 8 bases, with 10 bases sitting between them. CDR3 loop: CASSYSTAAEAFF. CDR3 DNA sequence: TGTGCCAGCAGTTACTCGACGGCAGCGGAAGCTTTCTTT.

This clone was recorded once. The chain employs TRBV30 and TRBJ1-2; maybe TRBD1 (6 bases). The V gene's germline CDR1 is GTSNPN and CDR2 SVGIG (reference sequence). The CDR3 extends over 15 amino acids. The V and J ends lost 1 base and 1 base respectively, with 13 bases between them. For the CDR3, the DNA is TGTGCCTGGAGTGCTACAGGGCTGGGTAACTATGGCTACACCTTC. It encodes CAWSATGLGNYGYTF. Variable domain in full (rest from reference TRBV30 and TRBJ1-2): SQTIHQWPATLVQPVGSPLSLECTVEGTSNPNLYWYRQAAGRGLQLLFYSVGIGQISSEVPQNLSASRPQDRQFILSSKKLLLSDSGFYLCAWSATGLGNYGYTFGSGTRLTVV.

This sequence joins TRBV6-5 and TRBJ2-7; D remains unclear. This CDR3 is built from 13 residues. CDR1 is MNHEY, CDR2 SVGAGI, per germline. Deletions cut 4 bases from V and 3 bases from J, with 10 bases between. The CDR3 is CASSWTSRYEQYF. CDR3 bases: TGTGCCAGCAGTTGGACCTCTCGCTACGAGCAGTACTTC.

The chain carries TRBV19 and TRBJ2-7; D possibly corresponds to TRBD1 (5 bases). V shed 5 bases and J shed 2 bases, with 13 bases lying between them. CDR1 LNHDA and CDR2 SQIVND come from the germline V gene (reference sequence). The CDR3 covers 14 residues. The CDR3 region is CASSALQAPYEQYF. DNA of the CDR3: TGTGCCAGTAGTGCGTTACAGGCCCCCTACGAGCAGTACTTC. Full variable domain (remainder filled in from reference TRBV19 and TRBJ2-7): DGGITQSPKYLFRKEGQNVTLSCEQNLNHDAMYWYRQDPGQGLRLIYYSQIVNDFQKGDIAEGYSVSREKKESFPLTVTSAQKNPTAFYLCASSALQAPYEQYFGPGTRLTVT.

The rearrangement uses TRBV28 and TRBJ2-7, with 10 bases that match TRBD1. V shed 5 bases, J shed 0 bases, and the junction held 7 bases outside the gene matches. Germline V gene data show CDR1 as MDHEN and CDR2 as SYDVKM. The CDR3 extends over 16 amino acids. The CDR3 bases are TGTGCCAGCAGTGTAAGACAGGGGGCGGGCTCCTACGAGCAGTACTTC. Translated: CASSVRQGAGSYEQYF. The full variable domain, in which reference TRBV28 and TRBJ2-7 provide the parts outside the CDR3, is DVKVTQSSRYLVKRTGEKVFLECVQDMDHENMFWYRQDPGLGLRLIYFSYDVKMKEKGDIPEGYSVSREKKERFSLILESASTNQTSMYLCASSVRQGAGSYEQYFGPGTRLTVT.

Comment on this clone: The identical CDR3 is also encoded by other nucleotide sequences in the sample. The CDR3 DNA follows: TGCGCCAGCAGCTTAGGAGCAACTAATGAAAAACTGTTTTTT. This encodes CASSLGATNEKLFF. The V call is TRBV5-1, the J call TRBJ1-4; D gene ambiguous. Germline lookup yields CDR1 SGHRS and CDR2 YFSETQ. The CDR3 runs 14 residues. V lost 2 bases and J 0 bases, leaving 5 bases between the germline ends.

A single count supports this clone. The CDR3 loop is CASSPRAGSEETQYF. For the CDR3, the DNA is TGTGCCAGCTCACCCCGGGCGGGATCAGAAGAGACCCAGTACTTC. The chain couples TRBV18 to TRBJ2-5; D is perhaps TRBD2 (6 bases). V lost 3 bases, J lost 3 bases, and 14 bases lay in between. Per the germline V gene, CDR1 is KGHSH and CDR2 is LQKENI. The CDR3 loop spans 15 amino acids.

The rearrangement joins TRBV7-2 to TRBJ2-3; 7 nucleotides match TRBD2. After removal of 3 bases from V and 9 bases from J, the junction contained 15 bases not matched to a gene. Germline V gene data show CDR1 as SGHTA and CDR2 as FQGNSA. The CDR3 is 16 amino acids. The CDR3 loop reads CASSFTRAGTGLTQYF. CDR3 in DNA: TGTGCCAGCAGCTTCACTCGAGCGGGGACTGGTTTGACGCAGTATTTT.

V is TRBV28 and J is TRBJ1-4; 10 bases map to TRBD1. There are 16 residues in the CDR3. CDR1 is MDHEN and CDR2 is SYDVKM in the germline V gene. V lost 2 bases, J lost 7 bases, and 7 bases stayed unmatched. Here the CDR3 reads CASSLGTGDVREKLFF. The DNA for the CDR3 is TGTGCCAGCAGTTTAGGGACAGGGGATGTTCGTGAAAAACTGTTTTTT.

This chain joins TRBV21-1 and TRBJ2-2; the table's D call, TRBD2, was not checked against the DNA. TRBV21-1 is labeled a pseudogene. The CDR3 covers 15 residues. CDR3 sequence: CASSIPGLGSGELFF. In DNA form, the CDR3 reads TGTGCCAGCAGTATCCCGGGACTAGGTTCCGGGGAGCTGTTTTTT.

This rearrangement joins TRBV5-1 to TRBJ1-4; D gene unclear. CDR3 length: 20 residues. Germline CDR1 and CDR2: SGHRS and YFSETQ. V was clipped by 2 bases and J by 1 base, with 24 bases between them. This CDR3 is CASSFPRRHAAFVTNEKLFF. CDR3 DNA sequence: TGCGCCAGCAGCTTCCCCCGACGCCACGCGGCTTTTGTAACTAATGAAAAACTGTTTTTT.

This chain connects TRBV6-2 or TRBV6-3 to TRBJ1-2; D is perhaps TRBD1 (6 bases). Germline values: CDR1 MNHEY, CDR2 SVGEGT. V was cut by 6 bases and J by 4 bases, with 15 bases left in between. The CDR3 runs to 14 residues. The CDR3 loop is CASSLQGAGYGYTF. CDR3 bases: TGTGCCAGCAGCCTACAGGGCGCCGGCTATGGCTACACCTTC.

This rearrangement joins TRBV11-2 to TRBJ2-7; the D is unclear. This CDR3 is 12 amino acids long. Germline lookup yields CDR1 SGHAT and CDR2 FQNNGV. The V gene lost 6 bases and the J gene lost 6 bases, with 12 bases spanning the gap. CDR3 DNA sequence: TGTGCCAGCAGTGTCGCTGGCGGCGAGCAGTACTTC. Encoded protein: CASSVAGGEQYF.

This clone was counted a few times. The rearrangement uses TRBV5-1 and TRBJ2-1, with D possibly being TRBD1 or TRBD2 (5 bases each). The germline CDR1 and CDR2 sequences are SGHRS and YFSETQ. The CDR3 extends over 13 amino acids. V lost 3 bases, J lost 9 bases, and 13 bases lay in between. The CDR3 DNA reads TGCGCCAGCAGCTACGGGGCCAGCGGTGAGCAGTTCTTC. Its translation is CASSYGASGEQFF.

The chain combines TRBV28 with TRBJ2-3; 9 bases line up with TRBD2. CDR1 MDHEN and CDR2 SYDVKM come from the germline V gene. The CDR3 consists of 13 residues. The trim removed 7 bases at V and 2 bases at J, leaving 1 base unmatched. CDR3 DNA: TGTGCCAGCACTAGCGGGGCCACAGATACGCAGTATTTT. It specifies CASTSGATDTQYF.

In DNA, the CDR3 is TGTGCTAGTGGTCCCCCCGGGACTAGCGGGAGGGTGGGGTTGTTCTTC. It yields the protein CASGPPGTSGRVGLFF. V and J are TRBV12-5 and TRBJ2-1; 16 bases agree with TRBD2. The CDR3 spans 16 residues. Germline assignment: CDR1 LGHNT and CDR2 FRNRAP. The ends lost 5 bases at V and 15 bases at J; junction bases unmatched: 13. The variable domain in full, completed from reference TRBV12-5 and TRBJ2-1, reads DARVTQTPRHKVTEMGQEVTMRCQPILGHNTVFWYRQTMMQGLELLAYFRNRAPLDDSGMPKDRFSAEMPDATLATLKIQPSEPRDSAVYFCASGPPGTSGRVGLFFGPGTRLTVL.

The rearrangement uses TRBV23-1 and TRBJ2-1; TRBD2 is a possible D gene (6 bases). TRBV23-1 falls under the ORF class, with uncertain function. This CDR3 spans 19 amino acids. Trimming shortened V by 2 bases and J by 0 bases, and 20 bases separated the two germline ends. The CDR3 coding sequence is TGCGCCAGCAGTCAAGGGACGGCCACCCCCGGGAGCTCCTACAATGAGCAGTTCTTC. Protein: CASSQGTATPGSSYNEQFF.

The chain links TRBV5-4 to TRBJ1-1; D is uncertain. Trimming removed 4 bases from V and 4 bases from J, with 20 bases in between. This CDR3 has 16 amino acids. Germline V gives CDR1 SGHNT, CDR2 YYREEE (reference sequence). The CDR3 bases are TGTGCCAGCAGCAAGGGAAATCCCCTCGGCGGCACTGAAGCTTTCTTT. Translating it yields CASSKGNPLGGTEAFF.

The V and J genes are TRBV5-1 and TRBJ2-3, with D unclear. V dropped 2 bases and J dropped 6 bases, with 13 bases sitting between them. This CDR3 is built from 14 residues. CDR1 SGHRS and CDR2 YFSETQ come from the germline V gene. CDR3 in amino acids: CASSLLLEVDTQYF. CDR3 sequence (DNA): TGCGCCAGCAGCTTATTATTAGAGGTGGATACGCAGTATTTT. The full variable domain, completed using reference TRBV5-1 and TRBJ2-3, is KAGVTQTPRYLIKTRGQQVTLSCSPISGHRSVSWYQQTPGQGLQFLFEYFSETQRNKGNFPGRFSGRQFSNSRSEMNVSTLELGDSALYLCASSLLLEVDTQYFGPGTRLTVL.

V and J are TRBV6-6 and TRBJ1-1, with D possibly matching TRBD1 (6 bases). The CDR3 is 14 amino acids. Trimming shortened V by 6 bases and J by 3 bases, and 14 bases separated the two germline ends. Germline V gene lookup returns CDR1 MNHNY and CDR2 SVGAGI (reference sequence). The CDR3 loop reads CASRVNQGHTEAFF. The CDR3 DNA sequence: TGTGCCAGCAGGGTAAACCAGGGGCACACTGAAGCTTTCTTT.

The chain has TRBV19 and TRBJ1-2; no clear D gene. The CDR3 contains 12 residues. Germline loops: CDR1 LNHDA, CDR2 SQIVND (reference sequence). Trimming took 5 bases from V and 3 from J, leaving 7 bases between them. CDR3 coding DNA: TGTGCCAGTAGTGTCGTAGACTATGGCTACACCTTC. This translates into CASSVVDYGYTF.

This clone came up once. This same CDR3 is encoded by further DNA sequences in the sample. V is TRBV7-2 and J is TRBJ1-4, with no clear D. This CDR3 is 13 amino acids long. V lost 1 base to trimming and J lost 5 bases, with 5 bases between them. Germline V gene sequence: CDR1 SGHTA, CDR2 FQGNSA. CDR3 amino acids: CASSLGPNEKLFF. CDR3 nucleotide sequence: TGTGCCAGCAGCTTAGGACCAAATGAAAAACTGTTTTTT.

The chain is built from TRBV2 and TRBJ2-1; D is unresolved. The V end lost 4 bases, the J end lost 4 bases, and 8 bases lay between the germline ends. This CDR3 has 13 amino acids. Per the germline V gene, CDR1 is SNHLY and CDR2 is FYNNEI. The DNA for the CDR3 is TGTGCCAGCAGTGGGACGGAGTACAATGAGCAGTTCTTC. Translated, it gives CASSGTEYNEQFF.

This chain connects TRBV29-1 to TRBJ1-1, with D possibly TRBD1 on 6 matching bases. The CDR3 has 13 amino acids. Trimming stripped 3 bases from V and 0 bases from J, with 8 bases between. From germline, CDR1 is SQVTM and CDR2 ANQGSEA. For the CDR3, the DNA is TGCAGCGTTGAGAGGGGGATGAACACTGAAGCTTTCTTT. As protein: CSVERGMNTEAFF.

The chain is built from TRBV7-2 and TRBJ2-5, with 9 bases identical to TRBD1. The CDR3 spans 14 residues. The V gene end was trimmed by 3 bases and the J gene end by 2 bases; junction bases not matched to a gene: 1. Germline CDR1 reads SGHTA; CDR2 reads FQGNSA. As DNA, the CDR3 is TGTGCCAGCAGCTTTGACAGGGGGCAAGAGACCCAGTACTTC. It yields the protein CASSFDRGQETQYF. Complete variable domain (other parts from reference TRBV7-2 and TRBJ2-5): GAGVSQSPSNKVTEKGKDVELRCDPISGHTALYWYRQSLGQGLEFLIYFQGNSAPDKSGLPSDRFSAERTGGSVSTLTIQRTQQEDSAVYLCASSFDRGQETQYFGPGTRLLVL.

The chain has TRBV27 and TRBJ2-7; 12 bases line up with TRBD2. The V gene's germline CDR1 is MNHEY and CDR2 SMNVEV (reference sequence). The CDR3 totals 15 residues. With V trimmed by 4 bases and J by 4 bases, 5 bases remained unmatched. CDR3 residues: CASSSLAGGRYEQYF. For the CDR3, the DNA is TGTGCCAGCAGTTCGCTAGCGGGAGGGAGGTACGAGCAGTACTTC.

The V and J genes are TRBV7-9 and TRBJ1-4; no definite D call. The length of the CDR3 is 14 residues. Trimming left V 7 bases short and J 7 bases short, with 16 bases between. CDR1 is SEHNR, CDR2 FQNEAQ, per germline (reference sequence). CDR3 bases: TGTGCCAGCACCCCAACAGTTCGGGGTGAAAAACTGTTTTTT. This encodes CASTPTVRGEKLFF.

The J gene is TRBJ2-4, the V gene TRBV2, with D possibly called TRBD1 or TRBD2 (5 bases each). V was cut by 5 bases and J by 8 bases, with 22 bases left in between. CDR3 length equals 16 residues. Per the germline V gene, CDR1 is SNHLY and CDR2 is FYNNEI. Here the CDR3 reads CASSMLGPRSRDIQYF. Written as DNA, the CDR3 is TGTGCCAGCAGTATGTTGGGACCACGGTCAAGGGACATTCAGTACTTC.